This TCR beta chain was observed in a study of identical twins (dated by TCRdb to 2015 to 2016). Describing the broader study: TCR alpha and beta repertoires from monozygotic twins, unrelated adults of various ages and cord blood were deep-sequenced to test whether fetal clonotypes persist. To rule out contamination, the twin experiments were replicated at different times with different library preparation protocols. General study outcomes and caveats: In monozygotic twins, out-of-frame TCR alpha sharing was systematically underestimated by recombination models, although the models agreed with sharing between unrelated individuals. Abundant cord blood beta clonotypes had fewer insertions, young adult naive repertoires showed a similar but weaker trend, and memory repertoires showed no such trend. Out-of-frame TCR alpha sequences shared between twins showed an excess of low generation-probability sequences compared with coincidental sharing between unrelated individuals. Because the same donors could not be followed over many years, conclusions were based on cross-sectional statistical analysis. Excess twin sharing in beta out-of-frame sequences was weaker because fewer shared sequences lowered the signal-to-noise ratio. Zero-insertion analyses could be partly confounded by invariant T cells such as MAIT and iNKT, though diverse VJ usage argued against such confounding for most clonotypes.

The junction shows trimming of 0 bases on V and 1 base on J, plus 16 bases between the germline ends. From the germline V gene (reference sequence), CDR1 is DFQATT and CDR2 is SNEGSKA. There are 16 amino acids in the CDR3, from cysteine to phenylalanine inclusive. Only the CDR3 part of the read is kept: 48 bases, read in frame from the first base. Regarding this clonotype: Its target antigen remains unknown. Base qualities are missing; no much larger clone stands one base away.

Every donor was a healthy Caucasian. The twin cohort consisted of three pairs of female monozygotic twins, all aged about 18 to 29 years. CD4+ and CD8+ T cell populations were isolated with positive isolation kits from Invitrogen. Receptors were amplified or captured by 5' RACE. Reads for this sample came from an Illumina HiSeq 2000. Template switching added a universal primer binding site, and the final cDNA carried a unique molecular identifier that allowed TCR cDNA molecules to be counted accurately. Specific primers in the conserved constant-segment region were used to synthesize first-strand cDNA for the TCR alpha and beta chains. To control for contamination, every cDNA library was double barcoded, receiving both a SMART-Mk sample barcode and Illumina barcodes. TruSeq adapter sequences and Illumina sample barcodes were added in two successive PCR steps. TCR alpha and beta cDNA libraries were sequenced on the Illumina HiSeq platform with custom primers. From the authors' description of their analysis: MiGEC processed the raw reads to extract unique molecular identifiers, while MiXCR was used to determine the CDR3 positions. Recombination models were inferred per individual with the repgenHMM and IGoR tools using an EM algorithm. The tcR package in R was used for shared clonotype analysis, with sharing normalized by the product of cloneset sizes. To study raw recombination free of thymic and clonal selection effects, out-of-frame nonproductive sequences were analyzed. Clones were called with MiXCR by TCRdb after fastp trimmed the public reads at Q25, and only in-frame beta chains were retained. Records with the same CDR3 protein are collapsed into one entry carrying the most frequent genes and DNA. None of the V and J calls come from the authors' own analysis; TCRdb made them. Recorded for this sample are about 470,000 distinct CDR3 sequences; roughly 26% of them occurred a single time. The ten largest make up 2.9% of the sample.

These same records also appear under a second study, on T cells expressing NK-cell markers. As that second paper reports: In sorted CD3+CD56+NKG2C+, CD3+CD56+NKG2C- and CD3+CD56-NKG2C+ T-cell subsets from several donors, TCR beta-chain repertoires were profiled. Among the eight sequenced donors, only one was HCMV-seronegative, while the other seven were HCMV-seropositive. In several experiments an anti-gammadeltaTCR antibody was added to restrict sorting to alphabetaTCR-expressing T cells. In 6 or 7 donors, the dominant CD3+CD56+NKG2C+ clonotypes ranked among the top 10 CD8+ clonotypes, making up about 1.0-7.0% of CD8+ T cells. Those dominant clonotypes were again the most abundant among CD3+CD56-NKG2C+ cells in a handful of donors, at about 28.3-60.1%. Whether the expanded NKG2C-expressing T cell clones were specific for HCMV antigens remained unclear. Randomly selected healthy volunteers, three men and five women, were used as the eight sequenced donors. HCMV-specific IgG was detected in serum with a commercial ELISA kit to determine HCMV serostatus. MIGEC was used to demultiplex reads and group the reads by UMI, and MiTCR was used to assemble and quantify clonotypes. To exclude erroneous sequences, any TCR cDNA sequence not supported by at least two reads was discarded. The tcR package was used for downstream repertoire analysis, and clonotypes were matched across fractions by CDR3 nucleotide sequence plus V segment. VDJmatch was used to annotate antigen specificity against VDJdb, with one amino acid substitution in CDR3 allowed.

The sample was CD4+ T cells sorted from blood. The receptor was isolated from a woman under 30 in good health. The chain employs TRBV20-1 and TRBJ2-7, with no reliable assignment of the D segment. The CDR3 protein: CSARDWIGSQSYEQYF. The DNA sequence follows: TGCAGTGCTAGAGATTGGATAGGATCGCAATCCTACGAGCAGTACTTC.